This T cell receptor (beta chain) was sequenced for a study of regulatory T cells in long-lasting Graves disease (dated by TCRdb to 2020 to 2022). Some background on the complete study: Newly diagnosed Graves' disease patients had taken antithyroid drugs for less than 3 months. Persistent Graves' disease patients were compared with newly diagnosed Graves' disease patients by peripheral blood TCR sequencing and RNA sequencing. A total of 35 or so samples were covered by TCR sequencing, comprising some 13 persistent and around 20 newly diagnosed Graves' disease patients. The study was conducted in China and was registered as a clinical trial.

This clonotype was found many times. Its antigen is unknown. There are no base qualities to consult, and no much larger clone falls within one base. The study at large found these results: Compared with newly diagnosed patients, patients with persistent Graves' disease had lower TCR Shannon entropy and fewer highly expanded clones, which suggests clonal expansion. TRBV28, TRBJ1-2 and TRBJ2-5 were preferentially used in persistent disease, while TRBV20-1 and TRBJ2-1 were favored in newly diagnosed disease. Patients with persistent disease shared more public clonotypes (approximately 2,500) than newly diagnosed patients did (966). Sequencing and analysis were limited to the TCR beta chain. The authors acknowledged the small sample size as a limitation that may reduce accuracy. Peripheral blood alone was examined, since thyroid tissue, which constituted the primary lesion, could not be accessed.

Library creation used multiplex PCR. Reads for this sample came from an Illumina HiSeq 4000. iRepertoire HTBI primers and Arm-PCR amplification of CDR3 regions were used to construct TCR beta libraries. Before sequencing, the PCR products went through gel purification. The authors processed their data as follows. Gene usage analysis of CDR3 amino acid clonotypes relied on the 60 to 65 TRBV and 15 or so TRBJ segments identified across samples. Filtered high-quality paired reads were merged into contigs using COPE and FqMerger. BLAST was used to align contigs to IMGT TRBV, TRBD and TRBJ reference genes, and CDR3 was defined according to IMGT. Any clonotype with a frequency above 0.1% was counted as a highly expanded clone. Repertoire diversity was measured by Shannon entropy, and V-J evenness by the Gini coefficient. Clonotypes shared by more than one individual were considered public. Through fastp at Q25 and MiXCR, TCRdb rebuilt clones from the public reads, retaining in-frame beta chains. Duplicate CDR3 protein sequences are folded into a single record with the most common DNA and genes. The authors' filters were not applied to this entry. The sample contains 300,000 to 400,000 distinct CDR3 sequences, about 14% of them found a single time. The ten largest make up approximately 21% of the sample.

Explained via the paper, the time point label denotes: newly diagnosed GD, antithyroid drugs for less than 3 months. For both TCR sequencing and RNA sequencing, RNA was extracted from PBMCs using TRIzol. The diagnosis of Graves' disease followed American Thyroid Association guidelines. Recruitment of patients was carried out at an endocrinology department in Xi'an, China. Each patient gave approximately 9.7 milliliters of peripheral blood, collected in an EDTA anticoagulant tube. Ficoll Paque Plus density gradient separation was used to isolate PBMCs, and no additional T cell sorting was done. An Agilent 2100 Bioanalyzer and agarose gel were used to assess RNA quality, and a NanoDrop 2000 was used to measure RNA concentration. V is shortened by 2 bases, J by 0 bases, and the region joining them spans 8 bases. The cysteine opens and the phenylalanine closes a CDR3 of 15 amino acids. Only the CDR3 DNA is retained, 45 bases long and in frame from the first base. From the germline V gene, CDR1 is MNHEY and CDR2 is SVGEGT.

The sequence links TRBV6-2 or TRBV6-3 to TRBJ2-1, with the D gene too uncertain to name. Sequenced here: peripheral blood mononuclear cells (PBMCs), sampled at new diagnosis, from a patient treated with antithyroid drugs. This clonotype originated in a female donor with Graves disease. The CDR3 region has the sequence CASSYRQSSYNEQFF. The DNA sequence is given as TGTGCCAGCAGTTACAGGCAAAGCTCCTACAATGAGCAGTTCTTC.